One and the same sample provided the 9 T cell receptor beta chains below, sequenced in a study of spatial heterogeneity in lung cancer. MiXCR was run by TCRdb on the 5' RACE reads, yielding one entry per CDR3 protein. The sample contains 39,000 or so distinct CDR3 sequences, around 3.1% of which appear only once. Described time point: sample taken at primary tumor resection. Specimen: normal lung tissue next to the tumor, collected at surgery. Receptor source: a male donor with early-stage non-small cell lung cancer.

This clonotype has ten or more counts. The chain combines TRBV12-3 or TRBV12-4 with TRBJ2-7, with unresolved D. This CDR3 has 14 residues. The V end was cut by 6 bases, the J end by 0 bases, with 12 bases between. CDR3 sequence (DNA): TGTGCCAGCAGCCCCGACTTGGGCTCCTACGAGCAGTACTTC. Translated: CASSPDLGSYEQYF.

The table lists this clonotype with many counts. The gene calls are TRBV7-2 and TRBJ1-5; perhaps TRBD1 as D (5 bases). CDR3 length: 13 residues. V dropped 6 bases and J dropped 11 bases, with 17 bases sitting between them. Per germline, CDR1 SGHTA and CDR2 FQGNSA. The CDR3 reads CASSSFDSTAQHF. Written as DNA, the CDR3 is TGTGCCAGCAGTTCGTTCGACAGCACAGCCCAGCATTTT.

There are many counts of this clonotype. This rearrangement joins TRBV7-8 to TRBJ2-3; tentative D call: TRBD2 (6 bases). Germline V gene lookup returns CDR1 SGHVS and CDR2 FQNEAQ. This CDR3 is 14 amino acids long. V lost 0 bases, J lost 5 bases, and 9 bases lay in between. This CDR3 reads CASSLAGGGDTQYF. As DNA, the CDR3 is TGTGCCAGCAGCTTAGCGGGAGGAGGAGATACGCAGTATTTT.

Many counts were recorded for this clonotype. This chain joins TRBV12-3 or TRBV12-4 and TRBJ2-2; D may correspond to TRBD1 or TRBD2 (5 bases each). V shed 7 bases and J shed 5 bases, with 11 bases lying between them. The CDR3 is 13 residues long. The CDR3 DNA is TGTGCCAGCAACGGGGCCGCAACCGGGGAGCTGTTTTTT. Its translation: CASNGAATGELFF.

Many counts were recorded for this clonotype. This chain links TRBV6-5 with TRBJ2-7; 12 positions agree with TRBD2. After removal of 6 bases from V and 8 bases from J, the junction contained 11 bases not matched to a gene. The CDR3 has 15 amino acids. In germline, CDR1 is MNHEY, CDR2 SVGAGI. The CDR3 DNA reads TGTGCCAGCAGCGAACTAGCGGGGGGTGCCTTAAAGCAGTACTTC. Protein: CASSELAGGALKQYF.

This clonotype was recorded many times. This chain connects TRBV27 to TRBJ1-6; the D is unclear. The V gene's germline CDR1 is MNHEY and CDR2 SMNVEV (reference sequence). The CDR3 covers 15 residues. With 0 bases removed from V and 7 bases from J, the gap between germline ends came to 10 bases. The CDR3 protein is CASSLSVGSNSPLHF. CDR3 sequence (DNA): TGTGCCAGCAGTTTATCGGTCGGGTCAAATTCACCCCTCCACTTT.

This clonotype was picked up a small number of times. The rearrangement joins TRBV20-1 to TRBJ1-1; 8 nucleotides agree with TRBD1. The V segment lost 0 bases and the J segment 1 base; nucleotides outside the gene matches: 7. This CDR3 is 16 amino acids long. Germline assignment: CDR1 DFQATT and CDR2 SNEGSKA (reference sequence). CDR3 in DNA: TGCAGTGCTAGAGACCCCCGGACAGGGACGAACACTGAAGCTTTCTTT. As protein: CSARDPRTGTNTEAFF.

This clonotype was counted at least ten times. This chain links TRBV29-1 with TRBJ2-5; 8 nucleotides line up with TRBD1. This CDR3 has 13 amino acids. The trim removed 3 bases at V and 4 bases at J, leaving 4 bases unmatched. The germline gives CDR1 SQVTM, CDR2 ANQGSEA. CDR3 protein: CSVDRTGRETQYF. The DNA for the CDR3 is TGCAGCGTTGACAGGACAGGGAGAGAGACCCAGTACTTC.

Only a few counts were recorded for this clonotype. The gene calls are TRBV20-1 and TRBJ1-3; D unresolved. Germline values: CDR1 DFQATT, CDR2 SNEGSKA (reference sequence). The CDR3 totals 13 residues. V lost 4 bases to trimming and J lost 0 bases, with 7 bases between them. The CDR3 protein is CSATQSSGNTIYF. CDR3 DNA: TGCAGTGCTACTCAGAGCTCTGGAAACACCATATATTTT.